This TCR beta chain is drawn from a study of T-cell reconstitution after alpha-beta-depleted transplantation in children. Library preparation (for TCRbeta) was performed with unique molecular identifiers. TCRdb used MiXCR to reprocess the PCR reads, holding one entry per CDR3 protein. The data show 250,000 to 350,000 distinct CDR3 sequences, with 9.9% seen just once and about 9.4% held by the top ten. In the case of this clonotype: A read error may be the cause here, since a much bigger clone is one base away.

With 7 bases removed from V and 5 bases from J, the gap between germline ends came to 21 bases. From germline, CDR1 is LGHDT and CDR2 YNNKEL (reference sequence). The CDR3 consists of 15 residues. This TCR came from a human donor who donated a stem cell graft to a child with SCID. The chain joins TRBV3-1 to TRBJ2-7, with D unresolved. This material consisted of PBMCs from the stem cell graft donor, taken from the stem cell graft. DNA for the CDR3: TGTGCCAGCACCCATAGACCGGGTCCGACGAACGAGCAGTACTTC. It encodes CASTHRPGPTNEQYF.